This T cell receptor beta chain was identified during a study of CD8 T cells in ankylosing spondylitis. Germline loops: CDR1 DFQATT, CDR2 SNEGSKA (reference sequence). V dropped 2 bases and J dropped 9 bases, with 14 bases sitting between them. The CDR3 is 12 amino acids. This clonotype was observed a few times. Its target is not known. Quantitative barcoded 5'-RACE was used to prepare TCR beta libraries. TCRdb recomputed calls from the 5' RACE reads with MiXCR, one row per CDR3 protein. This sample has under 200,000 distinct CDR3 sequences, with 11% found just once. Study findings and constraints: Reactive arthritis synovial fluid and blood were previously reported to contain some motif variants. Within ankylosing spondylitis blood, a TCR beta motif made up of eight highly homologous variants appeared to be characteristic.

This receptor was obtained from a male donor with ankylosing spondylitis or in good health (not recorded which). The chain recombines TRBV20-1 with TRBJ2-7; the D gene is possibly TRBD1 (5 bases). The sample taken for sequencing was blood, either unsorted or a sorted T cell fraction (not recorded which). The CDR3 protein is CSARSREYAQYF. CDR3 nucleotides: TGCAGTGCTAGATCCAGGGAATATGCGCAGTACTTC.